This record concerns one T cell receptor beta chain sequence. The antigen remains undetermined. This specimen belongs to a study of blood T cells in healthy people across ages. The wider study: Through template switching, about one barcoded beta molecule was captured per two T cells, as measured in model experiments. Points from the study as a whole: Naive T cell percentage strongly correlated with TCR beta diversity. When set beside aged donors, long-lived donors presented more naive CD4+ cells and higher diversity.

Each donor's blood draw was roughly 10 milliliters of peripheral blood. The germline V gene encodes CDR1 ENHRY and CDR2 SYGVKD. The CDR3 is 13 amino acids. V shed 6 bases and J shed 5 bases, with 13 bases lying between them. Next came a second PCR, run for about 6 to 11 cycles, which used a sample-barcoded 5' primer along with a J-beta primer mix. Using its own MiXCR run on the 5' RACE reads, TCRdb lists one record per CDR3 protein. Seen here are about a million distinct CDR3 sequences, 51% observed once, and the top ten hold about a fifth. The chain carries TRBV10-3 and TRBJ1-1; the D is unclear. Sequenced sample: blood. This TCR derives from a woman aged 55-70 years in good health. CDR3 in DNA: TGTGCCATCAGCGACAATCTCGGGACTGAAGCTTTCTTT. Its protein is CAISDNLGTEAFF.